The 30 T cell receptor beta chains listed next were all sequenced from one sample in a study of identical twins. Each CDR3 protein gets one entry after TCRdb re-called the 5' RACE reads with MiXCR. Here the sample spans roughly 230,000 distinct CDR3 sequences, about 8.3% being singletons. This sample was also put to use in a study of yellow fever vaccine responses in identical twins.

The sequenced material came from CD8+ T cells sorted from blood. Receptors originate from a woman in her late teens or twenties in good health.

This clonotype was observed many times. The genes are TRBV24-1 and TRBJ2-7, with a tentative D call TRBD2 (7 bases). V was trimmed by 5 bases and J by 4 bases, leaving 14 bases between them. The CDR3 totals 14 residues. Germline assignment: CDR1 KGHDR and CDR2 SFDVKD. CDR3 bases: TGTGCCACCAGTGTCGGGGGGCCGGGATACGAGCAGTACTTC. It specifies CATSVGGPGYEQYF.

The V gene is TRBV20-1, the J gene TRBJ2-7, with TRBD1 matching 10 bases. Germline V gene data show CDR1 as DFQATT and CDR2 as SNEGSKA (reference sequence). This CDR3 has 14 amino acids. The V and J ends lost 8 bases and 0 bases, in that order; junction bases with no gene match: 7. CDR3 residues: CSLHGDRGSYEQYF. The DNA for the CDR3 is TGCAGTCTACATGGGGACAGGGGCTCCTACGAGCAGTACTTC.

This clonotype turned up a few times. The chain carries TRBV4-3 and TRBJ2-3; 12 nucleotides match TRBD2. Germline trimming cut 0 bases from V and 5 bases from J; bases unmatched to any gene: 6. In germline, CDR1 is LGHNA, CDR2 YSLEER. There are 17 residues in the CDR3. The CDR3: CASSQDTSGRRGDTQYF. Written as DNA, the CDR3 is TGCGCCAGCAGCCAAGATACTAGCGGGAGGCGGGGAGATACGCAGTATTTT.

This clonotype was seen many times. V usage is TRBV20-1 and J usage is TRBJ2-7; D not resolved. In germline, CDR1 is DFQATT, CDR2 SNEGSKA (reference sequence). The V end lost 0 bases, the J end lost 2 bases, and 14 bases lay between the germline ends. CDR3 size: 15 residues. Written as DNA, the CDR3 is TGCAGTGCTAGAGAAGAAGGGCTTCAACCCTACGAGCAGTACTTC. Translation gives CSAREEGLQPYEQYF.

The V and J genes are TRBV13 and TRBJ2-1, with a possible D match to TRBD2 (5 bases). CDR3 size: 13 residues. V lost 5 bases and J 7 bases, leaving 12 bases between the germline ends. Per the germline V gene, CDR1 is PRHDT and CDR2 is FYEKMQ (reference sequence). CDR3 sequence (DNA): TGTGCCAGCAGCCCCCCTAGGGAGAATGAGCAGTTCTTC. As protein: CASSPPRENEQFF. The full variable domain, with the rest looked up from reference TRBV13 and TRBJ2-1, is AAGVIQSPRHLIKEKRETATLKCYPIPRHDTVYWYQQGPGQDPQFLISFYEKMQSDKGSIPDRFSAQQFSDYHSELNMSSLELGDSALYFCASSPPRENEQFFGPGTRLTVL.

The CDR3 reads CASSFQENNSPLHF. The DNA of the CDR3 is TGTGCCAGCAGTTTTCAGGAAAATAATTCACCCCTCCACTTT. The chain carries TRBV27 and TRBJ1-6, with D uncertain. The ends were cut back, 3 bases at V and 5 bases at J, with 8 bases in the middle. Germline lookup yields CDR1 MNHEY and CDR2 SMNVEV (reference sequence). The CDR3 is made up of 14 amino acids.

This clonotype was seen only a few times. The rearrangement links TRBV28 to TRBJ2-5; D gene unclear. This CDR3 has 15 amino acids. V lost 2 bases and J lost 2, with 12 bases in between. CDR1 is MDHEN and CDR2 is SYDVKM in the germline V gene. CDR3 sequence reads: CASSLGSGSQETQYF. The CDR3 DNA reads TGTGCCAGCAGTTTAGGGTCAGGCTCTCAAGAGACCCAGTACTTC. Supplemented by reference TRBV28 and TRBJ2-5, the full variable domain reads DVKVTQSSRYLVKRTGEKVFLECVQDMDHENMFWYRQDPGLGLRLIYFSYDVKMKEKGDIPEGYSVSREKKERFSLILESASTNQTSMYLCASSLGSGSQETQYFGPGTRLLVL.

The chain uses TRBV27 and TRBJ1-3; D remains unclear. Trimming pared 4 bases from V and 0 bases from J, leaving 7 bases between. Germline CDR1 and CDR2: MNHEY and SMNVEV (reference sequence). The CDR3 runs to 14 residues. CDR3 coding DNA: TGTGCCAGCAGTTCATCGAGCTCTGGAAACACCATATATTTT. Protein product: CASSSSSSGNTIYF.

Concerning this clonotype: The junction shows a germline mismatch at one end, possibly a read error. The V call is TRBV4-3, the J call TRBJ2-3; D gene unclear. Germline values: CDR1 LGHNA, CDR2 YSLEER. The CDR3 is 15 residues long. Here the CDR3 reads CASSQDGISTDTQDF. CDR3 coding DNA: TGCGCCAGCAGCCAAGACGGCATAAGCACAGATACGCAGGATTTT.

The chain employs TRBV7-9 and TRBJ2-7, with TRBD1 matching over 9 bases. J was trimmed by 9 bases and V by 5 bases; bases with no gene match: 11. Germline CDR1 is SEHNR and CDR2 is FQNEAQ (reference sequence). The CDR3 is 14 residues long. CDR3 sequence (DNA): TGTGCCAGCAGCAGGGACAGGGCCGGGTCCGGGCAGTACTTC. This sequence encodes CASSRDRAGSGQYF.

This clonotype was found a few times. The chain combines TRBV20-1 with TRBJ2-4; the match to TRBD1 covers 9 bases. The V gene's germline CDR1 is DFQATT and CDR2 SNEGSKA (reference sequence). The CDR3 covers 17 residues. With V trimmed by 3 bases and J by 4 bases, 13 bases remained unmatched. CDR3 sequence (DNA): TGCAGTGCTAGGGTACAGGGGGCGCTGGGTAGAAAAAACATTCAGTACTTC. Its protein product is CSARVQGALGRKNIQYF.

The rearrangement uses TRBV11-2 and TRBJ2-1; TRBD1 matches at 8 bases. CDR1 is SGHAT and CDR2 is FQNNGV in the germline V gene. The CDR3 sequence is 15 residues long. The junction had 5 bases not matched to a gene; V was cut back by 4 bases and J by 3 bases. CDR3 amino acids: CASSYGQGIYNEQFF. CDR3 coding DNA: TGTGCCAGCAGCTACGGACAGGGTATCTACAATGAGCAGTTCTTC.

Only a few counts were recorded for this clonotype. The chain couples TRBV29-1 to TRBJ2-7; no firm D call. This CDR3 is built from 12 residues. V lost 1 base and J lost 4, with 8 bases in between. Germline V gene sequence: CDR1 SQVTM, CDR2 ANQGSEA. The CDR3 loop is CSVEVSAYEQYF. As DNA, the CDR3 is TGCAGCGTTGAAGTATCAGCTTACGAGCAGTACTTC.

About this clonotype: Sequence at one end of the junction differs from germline and may be a read error. The chain employs TRBV6-5 and TRBJ2-7; D is ambiguous. Germline loops: CDR1 MNHEY, CDR2 SVGAGI. The CDR3 sequence is 10 residues long. The CDR3 nucleotides are TGTGACAGCAATTCTTACGAGCAGTACTTC. It is translated as CDSNSYEQYF.

This clonotype appeared a few times. This chain connects TRBV5-6 to TRBJ2-7; the D call may be TRBD1 or TRBD2 (5 bases each). This CDR3 comprises 17 residues. V was clipped by 2 bases and J by 4 bases, with 22 bases between them. In germline, CDR1 is SGHDT, CDR2 YYEEEE. DNA for the CDR3: TGTGCCAGCAGCTTATTAGCAGGGTCAGGAGGCGAGTACGAGCAGTACTTC. Its protein product is CASSLLAGSGGEYEQYF.

This clonotype was detected a few times. The chain recombines TRBV6-5 with TRBJ2-5; D ambiguous. The germline V and J ends were trimmed by 4 bases and 0 bases, with 6 bases remaining between them. Germline CDR1 MNHEY, CDR2 SVGAGI. This CDR3 has 13 amino acids. CDR3 coding DNA: TGTGCCAGCAGTTTACAGAACCAAGAGACCCAGTACTTC. Translated: CASSLQNQETQYF.

The sample holds many counts of this clonotype. This chain joins TRBV29-1 and TRBJ1-2; maybe TRBD1 (6 bases). Trimming removed 1 base at V and 0 bases at J, with 6 bases between. The CDR3 totals 13 residues. CDR1 SQVTM and CDR2 ANQGSEA come from the germline V gene. In nucleotides, the CDR3 is TGCAGCGTTGAAGGGACAGCTAACTATGGCTACACCTTC. Protein product: CSVEGTANYGYTF.

The CDR3: CASRDRGIADTQYF. For the CDR3, the DNA is TGTGCCAGCAGGGACAGGGGGATCGCAGATACGCAGTATTTT. V usage is TRBV6-1 and J usage is TRBJ2-3, with 10 positions matching TRBD1. This CDR3 has 14 residues. Germline V lookup: CDR1 MNHNS, CDR2 SASEGT. V lost 6 bases, J lost 4 bases, and 4 bases stayed unmatched.

This clonotype showed up just a few times. The chain is built from TRBV5-1 and TRBJ2-3; 9 bases are a match to TRBD1. The germline V gene has CDR1 SGHRS and CDR2 YFSETQ. The CDR3 spans 15 residues. V was pared by 3 bases and J by 4 bases, with 6 bases of the junction left unmatched. CDR3 coding DNA: TGCGCCAGCAGCTCGTTACAGGGGGCAGCAGATACGCAGTATTTT. It translates to CASSSLQGAADTQYF.

This clonotype was counted ten times or more. The V gene is TRBV13, the J gene TRBJ1-1, with D unresolved. V lost 5 bases and J lost 10, with 17 bases in between. This CDR3 has 13 amino acids. Germline CDR1 and CDR2: PRHDT and FYEKMQ (reference sequence). CDR3: CASSQGRTTLAFF. The CDR3 DNA follows: TGTGCCAGCAGCCAAGGGAGGACTACTCTAGCTTTCTTT.

At least ten counts were recorded for this clonotype. The chain has TRBV5-1 and TRBJ2-7, with D unclear. V lost 0 bases, J lost 2 bases, and 21 bases lay in between. The CDR3 spans 18 residues. Germline CDR1 reads SGHRS; CDR2 reads YFSETQ. This CDR3 reads CASSLGVPDGLSPYEQYF. In DNA, the CDR3 is TGCGCCAGCAGCTTGGGAGTGCCGGACGGTTTATCTCCCTACGAGCAGTACTTC. Filled out from reference TRBV5-1 and TRBJ2-7, the complete variable domain reads KAGVTQTPRYLIKTRGQQVTLSCSPISGHRSVSWYQQTPGQGLQFLFEYFSETQRNKGNFPGRFSGRQFSNSRSEMNVSTLELGDSALYLCASSLGVPDGLSPYEQYFGPGTRLTVT.

This clonotype occurred many times. The V call is TRBV12-3 or TRBV12-4, the J call TRBJ1-1; possible D gene TRBD1, 6 bases. The CDR3 has 14 residues. V was trimmed by 2 bases and J by 5 bases, leaving 12 bases between them. The CDR3 spells CASSLNRVGTEAFF. As DNA, the CDR3 is TGTGCCAGCAGTTTAAACAGGGTGGGAACTGAAGCTTTCTTT.

V and J are TRBV5-1 and TRBJ2-1; D is unresolved. V dropped 0 bases and J dropped 0 bases, with 10 bases sitting between them. The CDR3 consists of 16 residues. Germline loops: CDR1 SGHRS, CDR2 YFSETQ. The CDR3 nucleotides read TGCGCCAGCAGCTTGGTTGTCGGAAGCTCCTACAATGAGCAGTTCTTC. Amino acids: CASSLVVGSSYNEQFF.

This clonotype was picked up a small number of times. The V gene is TRBV5-1, the J gene TRBJ1-2; D is perhaps TRBD1 (5 bases). CDR1 is SGHRS, CDR2 YFSETQ, per germline. Trimming took off 7 bases at V and 6 bases at J, with 10 bases between the two ends. The CDR3 is made up of 11 amino acids. The CDR3 is CASLDSDGYTF. CDR3 DNA: TGCGCCAGCCTCGACAGTGATGGCTACACCTTC.

This chain uses TRBV7-6 with TRBJ2-7; 7 bases match TRBD1. The CDR3 has 14 residues. The V segment lost 5 bases and the J segment 0 bases; nucleotides outside the gene matches: 4. CDR1 is SGHVS and CDR2 is FNYEAQ in the germline V gene. The CDR3 loop reads CASSGTASSYEQYF. The DNA of the CDR3 is TGTGCCAGCAGCGGGACAGCGAGCTCCTACGAGCAGTACTTC.

The chain employs TRBV7-9 and TRBJ1-1, with TRBD1 matching 8 bases. This CDR3 is 14 amino acids long. Trimming removed 0 bases from V and 3 bases from J; junction bases left unmatched: 0. Germline assignment: CDR1 SEHNR and CDR2 FQNEAQ (reference sequence). The DNA of the CDR3 is TGTGCCAGCAGCTTAGCGACAGGGGACACTGAAGCTTTCTTT. Its translation: CASSLATGDTEAFF.

The chain has TRBV7-6 and TRBJ2-3, with 9 nucleotides matching TRBD2. The CDR3 runs to 15 residues. The V segment lost 4 bases and the J segment 4 bases; nucleotides outside the gene matches: 6. CDR1 and CDR2 from the germline V gene are SGHVS and FNYEAQ. The CDR3 loop is CASSSRGGLADTQYF. The CDR3 bases are TGTGCCAGCAGCTCGCGGGGGGGCCTCGCAGATACGCAGTATTTT. Full variable domain (outside the CDR3, taken from reference TRBV7-6 and TRBJ2-3): GAGVSQSPRYKVTKRGQDVALRCDPISGHVSLYWYRQALGQGPEFLTYFNYEAQQDKSGLPNDRFSAERPEGSISTLTIQRTEQRDSAMYRCASSSRGGLADTQYFGPGTRLTVL.

Concerning this clonotype: A read error may account for a junction end that differs from germline. The chain couples TRBV12-3 or TRBV12-4 to TRBJ1-2; TRBD1 matches 7 bases. The length of the CDR3 is 18 residues. The CDR3 region is CACRLIGQAPVGSYGYTF. DNA of the CDR3: TGTGCCTGCAGACTAATCGGACAGGCGCCCGTAGGGAGCTATGGCTACACCTTC.

The CDR3 DNA reads as TGTGCCAGCAGCTCGGACCCTTCGAACACTGAAGCTTTCTTT. Protein sequence: CASSSDPSNTEAFF. The chain couples TRBV5-6 to TRBJ1-1, with D unresolved. The CDR3 loop spans 14 amino acids. CDR1 and CDR2 (germline): SGHDT, YYEEEE. The germline V and J ends were trimmed by 3 bases and 1 base, with 10 bases remaining between them.

The gene calls are TRBV4-1 and TRBJ2-2; 7 bases align to TRBD1. With 5 bases clipped from V and 1 base from J, the junction kept 4 bases outside the gene matches. Germline V gene lookup returns CDR1 MGHRA and CDR2 YSYEKL. The CDR3 runs to 15 residues. The CDR3: CASSRGTVNTGELFF. For the CDR3, the DNA is TGCGCCAGCAGCAGGGGGACAGTGAACACCGGGGAGCTGTTTTTT.